This T cell receptor (beta chain) was sequenced in a study of CD8 T cells in Susac syndrome (dated by TCRdb to between 2018 and 2021). Some background on the complete study: Whether CD8+ T cell activation and differentiation in Susac syndrome was antigen driven was tested using repertoire sequencing. CD8+ T cell repertoire clonality was compared between about a dozen healthy donors, around 14 Susac syndrome patients and approximately 15 multiple sclerosis patients.

Study-wide conclusions, independent of this receptor: The number of individuals in the TCR sequencing and HLA analysis was acknowledged as relatively small.

As for this clonotype: Its cognate antigen has yet to be identified. The record has no base qualities; no much larger clone is one base away.

Peripheral blood CD8+ and CD4+ T cells from healthy donors, Susac syndrome patients and multiple sclerosis patients were profiled using high-throughput TCR beta sequencing. The multiple sclerosis controls were treatment-naive patients who had stable or active relapsing-remitting disease and met the revised McDonald criteria. Bulk CD8+ and CD4+ T cells were purified by magnetic negative isolation, while CD8+ TEMRA cells were enriched using FACS. Blood was drawn into EDTA tubes, processed within 24 hours, and PBMCs were isolated by density gradient centrifugation. PBMCs intended for TCR sequencing were cryopreserved in liquid nitrogen and thawed later in a water bath at 37 degrees C. The sorted or isolated CD4+, CD8+ and CD8+ TEMRA cells had a purity of 90% or higher. V lost 5 bases and J lost 5 bases; the stretch between them is 24 bases long. The germline V gene gives CDR1 as MNHNS and CDR2 as SASEGT. CDR3 length: 17 amino acids, cysteine to phenylalanine. Only the CDR3 part of the read is kept: 51 bases, read in frame from the first base.

RNA was extracted using the RNeasy kit, and roughly 0.45 to 1 ug of the RNA was reverse transcribed with random hexamers. The immunoSEQ multiplex PCR assay, covering 54 Vbeta and 13 Jbeta segments, was used to amplify TCR beta CDR3 regions. PCR amplification bias was corrected by using a synthetic template baseline for primer optimization and computational correction. The paper's data handling went like this. Reads were annotated to V, D and J genes according to IMGT and were analyzed with immunoSEQ Analyzer, with only productive sequences retained. Clonality was computed as one minus Shannon entropy normalized by log2 of the number of productive unique sequences. For each patient and control, public and private clones were evaluated among the 100 most prevalent clones. A clone was defined as Susac-specific if it was absent from the healthy and MS cohorts, from over 1,000 published viral clones and from other ImmuneACCESS disease sequences. The raw public reads went through TCRdb reprocessing: fastp at Q25, MiXCR clone calling, in-frame beta chains kept. A single entry per CDR3 protein holds the most common genes and DNA from its merged rows. The V and J calls, along with clone size, are taken from TCRdb and not from the paper's own processing. The sample has about 430,000 distinct CDR3 sequences on record, 85% of them singletons. Roughly 0.11% of the sample rests with the top ten.

The V and J genes are TRBV6-1 and TRBJ1-2; TRBD1 is possibly the D segment (6 matching bases). Sequenced: CD8+ T cells from PBMCs. This clonotype was sampled from a human donor with multiple sclerosis. The nucleotides are TGTGCCAGCAGTCCGGACACCCCTTGGGGGGCCGGGTATGGCTACACCTTC. Protein translation: CASSPDTPWGAGYGYTF.